The table lists the clone carrying this T cell receptor (beta chain) with many counts. TCRdb ran MiXCR on the multiplex PCR reads and lists one entry per CDR3 protein. The data hold some 230,000 distinct CDR3 sequences, with under 40% observed a single time. Losses at the gene ends were 7 bases for V and 1 base for J; bases not matched to a gene: 6. This CDR3 has 13 residues. Germline V lookup: CDR1 DFQATT, CDR2 SNEGSKA (reference sequence). Samples came from axillary lymph nodes draining the breast cancer. This entry is derived from a study of breast tumors, draining lymph nodes, adjacent tissues. The genes are TRBV20-1 and TRBJ1-2; 7 bases map to TRBD1. Specimen: axillary lymph node tissue. The source is a female donor with breast cancer. Some clones in this sample may be carry-over from other donors' samples. CDR3 in amino acids: CSVRTGFNYGYTF. Here the CDR3 DNA reads TGCAGTGTTCGGACAGGCTTTAACTATGGCTACACCTTC.